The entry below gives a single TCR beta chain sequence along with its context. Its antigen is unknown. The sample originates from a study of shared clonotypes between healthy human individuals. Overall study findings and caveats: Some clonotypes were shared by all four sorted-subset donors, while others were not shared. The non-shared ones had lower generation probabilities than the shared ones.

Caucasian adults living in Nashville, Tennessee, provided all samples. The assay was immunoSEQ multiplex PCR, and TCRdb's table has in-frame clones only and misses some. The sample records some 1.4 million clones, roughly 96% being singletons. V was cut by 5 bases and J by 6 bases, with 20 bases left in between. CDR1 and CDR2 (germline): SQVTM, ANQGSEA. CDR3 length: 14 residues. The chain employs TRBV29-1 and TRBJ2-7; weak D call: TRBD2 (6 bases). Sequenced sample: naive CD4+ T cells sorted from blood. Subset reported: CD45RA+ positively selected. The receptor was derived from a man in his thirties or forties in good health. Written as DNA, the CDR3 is TGCAGCGTTAATCTTTCGGGGACTCCGCTCGAGCAGTACTTC. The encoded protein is CSVNLSGTPLEQYF.